This entry lists 32 T cell receptor beta chains sequenced from one sample in a study of shared T cell receptors in the human thymus. TCRdb's table, derived via immunoSEQ multiplex PCR, lists solely in-frame clones and lacks some. The sample holds hundreds of thousands of clones, around 93% seen once. Sequencing was done on a sample of thymocytes. The receptors were gathered from a human donor.

The chain joins TRBV28 to TRBJ1-2; TRBD1 might be the D (6 bases). The V end lost 2 bases, the J end lost 4 bases, and 17 bases lay between the germline ends. Germline V gene data show CDR1 as MDHEN and CDR2 as SYDVKM. CDR3 length: 16 residues. This chain's CDR3 is CASSLNLRDILYGYTF. DNA for the CDR3: TGTGCCAGCAGTTTAAACCTGCGGGACATACTCTATGGCTACACCTTC.

V and J are TRBV27 and TRBJ2-3; TRBD2 aligns across 11 bases. V lost 5 bases, J lost 4 bases, and 11 bases stayed unmatched. The CDR3 has 17 residues. Germline loops: CDR1 MNHEY, CDR2 SMNVEV (reference sequence). The CDR3 is CASSVTGELAGADTQYF. The CDR3 DNA reads TGTGCCAGCAGTGTAACAGGGGAACTAGCGGGAGCAGATACGCAGTATTTT.

The gene calls are TRBV28 and TRBJ2-7; D unclear. CDR1 is MDHEN and CDR2 is SYDVKM in the germline V gene. Trimming removed 4 bases at V and 3 bases at J, with 13 bases between. This CDR3 is 14 amino acids long. The DNA for the CDR3 is TGTGCCAGCAGTTCCACCCACGATCTCTACGAGCAGTACTTC. This codes for CASSSTHDLYEQYF.

V and J are TRBV19 and TRBJ1-1, with TRBD1 as a possible D gene (6 bases). CDR1 and CDR2 (germline): LNHDA, SQIVND (reference sequence). Trimming left V 7 bases short and J 1 base short, with 25 bases between. This CDR3 comprises 18 residues. The CDR3 sequence is CASTLPGGGLQSNTEAFF. In DNA, the CDR3 is TGTGCCAGTACCCTCCCTGGAGGGGGGCTCCAATCGAACACTGAAGCTTTCTTT.

The chain employs TRBV5-4 and TRBJ1-1; unclear D gene. Germline CDR1 reads SGHNT; CDR2 reads YYREEE (reference sequence). Trimming took 4 bases from V and 6 from J, leaving 19 bases between them. This CDR3 spans 15 amino acids. The CDR3 region has the DNA TGTGCCAGCAGCGCAGAAGGTTGCCGTGGCGCTGAAGCTTTCTTT. This gives the protein CASSAEGCRGAEAFF.

CDR3 sequence reads: CASSASSGTQFF. CDR3 bases: TGTGCCAGCAGTGCTTCTAGCGGGACACAGTTCTTC. The chain employs TRBV25-1 and TRBJ2-1; 9 bases line up with TRBD2. V shed 4 bases and J 13 bases; nucleotides not matched to a gene: 5. Germline V gene lookup returns CDR1 MGHDK and CDR2 SYGVNS. CDR3 size: 12 residues.

The chain recombines TRBV2 with TRBJ1-5, with D possibly being TRBD1 (6 bases). V lost 3 bases, J lost 2 bases, and 11 bases lay in between. This CDR3 contains 15 residues. The germline V gene has CDR1 SNHLY and CDR2 FYNNEI. This CDR3 is CASSDLTGRNQPQHF. The DNA for the CDR3 is TGTGCCAGCAGTGATTTGACAGGTCGCAATCAGCCCCAGCATTTT.

The chain recombines TRBV4-3 with TRBJ2-3; the D is unclear. Germline V gene data show CDR1 as LGHNA and CDR2 as YSLEER. This CDR3 region has 18 residues. The V gene lost 3 bases and the J gene lost 11 bases, with 30 bases spanning the gap. DNA for the CDR3: TGCGCCAGCAGCCAGGGTAGGCTACCCGCCCCCCCGCCGATGGTGCAGTATTTT. Its protein product is CASSQGRLPAPPPMVQYF.

This chain uses TRBV7-2 with TRBJ1-4; D unclear. This CDR3 has 15 amino acids. Germline CDR1 and CDR2: SGHTA and FQGNSA. V lost 5 bases and J 6 bases, leaving 16 bases between the germline ends. The CDR3 spells CASSPLRIGDEKLFF. The CDR3 coding sequence is TGTGCCAGCAGCCCCCTAAGGATAGGAGATGAAAAACTGTTTTTT.

The chain employs TRBV18 and TRBJ2-3; 9 nucleotides line up with TRBD2. Losses at the gene ends were 5 bases for V and 5 bases for J; bases not matched to a gene: 8. This CDR3 contains 15 residues. Germline assignment: CDR1 KGHSH and CDR2 LQKENI. The CDR3 protein is CASSSGLAYVDTQYF. For the CDR3, the DNA is TGTGCCAGCTCATCCGGACTAGCGTACGTAGATACGCAGTATTTT.

The genes are TRBV19 and TRBJ2-2; D unclear. V gave up 7 bases and J gave up 0 bases, with 9 bases separating them. The CDR3 has 14 amino acids. Germline V gene lookup returns CDR1 LNHDA and CDR2 SQIVND (reference sequence). CDR3 nucleotide sequence: TGTGCCAGTACCGGTGCCCCGAACACCGGGGAGCTGTTTTTT. This sequence encodes CASTGAPNTGELFF.

Comments on this clone: One end of the junction varies from germline; a read error may be responsible. The rearrangement links TRBV4-1 to TRBJ2-3; TRBD2 aligns across 9 bases. The CDR3 consists of 17 residues. Per germline, CDR1 MGHRA and CDR2 YSYEKL. CDR3 residues: CASTQGAGGPNTDTQYF. Written as DNA, the CDR3 is TGCGCCAGCACCCAAGGGGCGGGAGGGCCGAACACAGATACGCAGTATTTT.

CDR3 protein: CASSPDKSGNTIYF. The CDR3 coding sequence is TGTGCCAGCTCACCGGATAAGTCTGGAAACACCATATATTTT. The chain is built from TRBV18 and TRBJ1-3, with D uncertain. The CDR3 is 14 amino acids. V lost 3 bases and J lost 1, with 7 bases in between. The germline V gene encodes CDR1 KGHSH and CDR2 LQKENI.

The rearrangement uses TRBV28 and TRBJ1-5; D may be TRBD1 (5 bases). This CDR3 is built from 15 residues. The V end lost 5 bases, the J end lost 6 bases, and 17 bases lay between the germline ends. Germline CDR1 and CDR2: MDHEN and SYDVKM. CDR3 DNA sequence: TGTGCCAGCAGTGCTAGGTCGGGGCGCGGTCAGCCCCAGCATTTT. Translating it yields CASSARSGRGQPQHF. The whole variable domain, remainder taken from reference TRBV28 and TRBJ1-5, is DVKVTQSSRYLVKRTGEKVFLECVQDMDHENMFWYRQDPGLGLRLIYFSYDVKMKEKGDIPEGYSVSREKKERFSLILESASTNQTSMYLCASSARSGRGQPQHFGDGTRLSIL.

The gene calls are TRBV4-1 and TRBJ1-5, with TRBD1 identical over 7 bases. Germline assignment: CDR1 MGHRA and CDR2 YSYEKL. Germline trimming cut 0 bases from V and 5 bases from J; bases unmatched to any gene: 10. The CDR3 contains 17 residues. As DNA, the CDR3 is TGCGCCAGCAGCCAAGATTTAAGTGACAGGGAGGATCAGCCCCAGCATTTT. Protein: CASSQDLSDREDQPQHF.

The chain is built from TRBV28 and TRBJ2-5; 10 bases are shared with TRBD2. The V segment lost 6 bases and the J segment 3 bases; nucleotides outside the gene matches: 13. In germline, CDR1 is MDHEN, CDR2 SYDVKM. This CDR3 spans 17 amino acids. The CDR3 loop reads CASSLARTSGRKETQYF. As DNA, the CDR3 is TGTGCCAGCAGCCTAGCGAGGACTAGCGGAAGGAAAGAGACCCAGTACTTC. Looking up the rest from reference TRBV28 and TRBJ2-5 gives the full variable domain: DVKVTQSSRYLVKRTGEKVFLECVQDMDHENMFWYRQDPGLGLRLIYFSYDVKMKEKGDIPEGYSVSREKKERFSLILESASTNQTSMYLCASSLARTSGRKETQYFGPGTRLLVL.

This chain joins TRBV29-1 and TRBJ1-2; D not certain. CDR3 length: 11 amino acids. The germline V and J ends were trimmed by 2 bases and 11 bases, with 12 bases remaining between them. Germline V lookup: CDR1 SQVTM, CDR2 ANQGSEA. CDR3 coding DNA: TGCAGCGTTGAACTTATCGTGGGGTACACCTTC. Its protein is CSVELIVGYTF.

The rearrangement uses TRBV18 and TRBJ1-1; a weak D match, TRBD1 (5 bases). Germline V gene lookup returns CDR1 KGHSH and CDR2 LQKENI. V was trimmed by 1 base and J by 1 base, leaving 16 bases between them. CDR3 size: 17 residues. The CDR3 sequence is CASSPQGNKCGNTEAFF. The CDR3 DNA sequence: TGTGCCAGCTCACCACAGGGGAATAAGTGTGGGAACACTGAAGCTTTCTTT. The full variable domain, in which reference TRBV18 and TRBJ1-1 provide the parts outside the CDR3, is NAGVMQNPRHLVRRRGQEARLRCSPMKGHSHVYWYRQLPEEGLKFMVYLQKENIIDESGMPKERFSAEFPKEGPSILRIQQVVRGDSAAYFCASSPQGNKCGNTEAFFGQGTRLTVV.

This clone has a handful of counts. This chain connects TRBV28 to TRBJ1-2; 9 bases align to TRBD1. The CDR3 contains 13 residues. Per germline, CDR1 MDHEN and CDR2 SYDVKM. V was clipped by 6 bases and J by 4 bases; unmatched bases: 3. Here the CDR3 reads CASSDRGGYGYTF. CDR3 nucleotides: TGTGCCAGCAGCGACAGGGGGGGCTATGGCTACACCTTC.

In its sample, this clone was seen once. The chain carries TRBV14 and TRBJ2-5; D possibly matches TRBD1 or TRBD2 (6 bases each). This CDR3 region has 14 residues. V was shortened by 4 bases and J by 7 bases, with 16 bases between the two germline ends. Germline V gives CDR1 SGHDN, CDR2 FVKESK. Here the CDR3 reads CASSREGGKVTQYF. The CDR3 bases are TGTGCCAGCAGCCGGGAAGGGGGGAAGGTGACCCAGTACTTC.

The V gene is TRBV7-9, the J gene TRBJ2-7; 11 nucleotides match TRBD2. The V gene's germline CDR1 is SEHNR and CDR2 FQNEAQ (reference sequence). This CDR3 has 16 amino acids. J gave up 6 bases and V 2 bases, and 9 bases lay outside the gene matches. CDR3 DNA: TGTGCCAGCAGCTTACCTAGCGGGAGGTCTCCCCTCGAGCAGTACTTC. Protein product: CASSLPSGRSPLEQYF.

V gene TRBV30 combines with J gene TRBJ2-1; TRBD1 aligns across 11 bases. Germline CDR1 is GTSNPN and CDR2 is SVGIG (reference sequence). The CDR3 covers 14 residues. The trim removed 4 bases at V and 6 bases at J, leaving 5 bases unmatched. The CDR3 sequence is CAWTGTGGGNEQFF. The CDR3 region has the DNA TGTGCCTGGACAGGGACAGGGGGAGGCAATGAGCAGTTCTTC.

J is TRBJ2-1 and V is TRBV5-1; possible D gene TRBD2, 5 bases. V was shortened by 4 bases and J by 0 bases, with 14 bases between the two germline ends. Germline CDR1 and CDR2: SGHRS and YFSETQ. CDR3 length: 16 amino acids. The CDR3 region has the DNA TGCGCCAGCAGCCTAGGGAGTATTAGCTCCTACAATGAGCAGTTCTTC. This gives the protein CASSLGSISSYNEQFF.

The DNA for the CDR3 is TGTGCCAGTAGTCCGCACAGGTTTGGGAACTATGGCTACACCTTC. Protein sequence: CASSPHRFGNYGYTF. V gene TRBV19 combines with J gene TRBJ1-2; D might be TRBD1 (5 bases). Trimming cost V 5 bases and J 2 bases, with 15 bases left between them. The germline V gene encodes CDR1 LNHDA and CDR2 SQIVND (reference sequence). The CDR3 has 15 amino acids.

This chain connects TRBV21-1 to TRBJ2-5; the table's TRBD2 call for D was not verified on the DNA. TRBV21-1 is assigned pseudogene status. This CDR3 is built from 20 residues. CDR3 bases: TGTGCCAGCAGCAAAGAGACTAGCGGGAGGGTCTGCAGCCCACAAGAGACCCAGTACTTC. It yields the protein CASSKETSGRVCSPQETQYF.

The chain combines TRBV6-5 with TRBJ2-7; 8 nucleotides agree with TRBD1. With 8 bases clipped from V and 2 bases from J, the junction kept 8 bases outside the gene matches. CDR1 and CDR2 from the germline V gene are MNHEY and SVGAGI. The CDR3 is made up of 14 amino acids. CDR3 bases: TGTGCCAGCCTGGGACAGGTCCAGACCTACGAGCAGTACTTC. Translation gives CASLGQVQTYEQYF.

V gene TRBV28 combines with J gene TRBJ2-6; 9 bases line up with TRBD1. The CDR3 is 15 residues long. From germline, CDR1 is MDHEN and CDR2 SYDVKM. The V gene end was trimmed by 6 bases and the J gene end by 2 bases; junction bases not matched to a gene: 2. In DNA, the CDR3 is TGTGCCAGCAGATACAGGGGGCCTGGGGCCAACGTCCTGACTTTC. Protein sequence: CASRYRGPGANVLTF.

The V call is TRBV2, the J call TRBJ1-1; 7 positions agree with TRBD1. V dropped 8 bases and J dropped 11; count of bases not matched to a gene: 14. The CDR3 is made up of 13 amino acids. Germline CDR1 is SNHLY and CDR2 is FYNNEI. CDR3 nucleotide sequence: TGTGCCAGCGGAGGTGGAGGGGGCTTACAGGCTTTCTTT. Translating it yields CASGGGGGLQAFF.

The rearrangement uses TRBV6-5 and TRBJ2-2, with 8 nucleotides matching TRBD2. This CDR3 contains 15 residues. Germline V lookup: CDR1 MNHEY, CDR2 SVGAGI. V gave up 6 bases and J gave up 6 bases; unmatched junction bases: 9. As DNA, the CDR3 is TGTGCCAGCAGGAGTGGGACTAGTTGGGCCGGGGAGCTGTTTTTT. This encodes CASRSGTSWAGELFF.

The chain links TRBV6-1 to TRBJ2-7, with 9 nucleotides matching TRBD1. CDR3 length: 16 amino acids. Germline CDR1 MNHNS, CDR2 SASEGT. The V segment lost 1 base and the J segment 4 bases; nucleotides outside the gene matches: 8. The CDR3 DNA reads as TGTGCCAGCAGTGAAGTGCCCCGGGACAGGGAGTACGAGCAGTACTTC. This encodes CASSEVPRDREYEQYF.

J is TRBJ1-5 and V is TRBV19; D gene unclear. The CDR3 runs 19 residues. With 7 bases removed from V and 0 bases from J, the gap between germline ends came to 25 bases. Germline values: CDR1 LNHDA, CDR2 SQIVND (reference sequence). CDR3 amino acids: CASNTTHGLQHYSNQPQHF. The CDR3 DNA reads as TGTGCCAGTAACACCACCCACGGACTACAGCACTATAGCAATCAGCCCCAGCATTTT.

This clone was counted once. The chain links TRBV27 to TRBJ2-7; possible D gene TRBD1, 6 bases. Trimming cost V 6 bases and J 2 bases, with 11 bases left between them. There are 13 residues in the CDR3. The germline gives CDR1 MNHEY, CDR2 SMNVEV (reference sequence). The CDR3 DNA is TGTGCCAGCAGAGGGGGACCCCCCTACGAGCAGTACTTC. Its translation: CASRGGPPYEQYF.